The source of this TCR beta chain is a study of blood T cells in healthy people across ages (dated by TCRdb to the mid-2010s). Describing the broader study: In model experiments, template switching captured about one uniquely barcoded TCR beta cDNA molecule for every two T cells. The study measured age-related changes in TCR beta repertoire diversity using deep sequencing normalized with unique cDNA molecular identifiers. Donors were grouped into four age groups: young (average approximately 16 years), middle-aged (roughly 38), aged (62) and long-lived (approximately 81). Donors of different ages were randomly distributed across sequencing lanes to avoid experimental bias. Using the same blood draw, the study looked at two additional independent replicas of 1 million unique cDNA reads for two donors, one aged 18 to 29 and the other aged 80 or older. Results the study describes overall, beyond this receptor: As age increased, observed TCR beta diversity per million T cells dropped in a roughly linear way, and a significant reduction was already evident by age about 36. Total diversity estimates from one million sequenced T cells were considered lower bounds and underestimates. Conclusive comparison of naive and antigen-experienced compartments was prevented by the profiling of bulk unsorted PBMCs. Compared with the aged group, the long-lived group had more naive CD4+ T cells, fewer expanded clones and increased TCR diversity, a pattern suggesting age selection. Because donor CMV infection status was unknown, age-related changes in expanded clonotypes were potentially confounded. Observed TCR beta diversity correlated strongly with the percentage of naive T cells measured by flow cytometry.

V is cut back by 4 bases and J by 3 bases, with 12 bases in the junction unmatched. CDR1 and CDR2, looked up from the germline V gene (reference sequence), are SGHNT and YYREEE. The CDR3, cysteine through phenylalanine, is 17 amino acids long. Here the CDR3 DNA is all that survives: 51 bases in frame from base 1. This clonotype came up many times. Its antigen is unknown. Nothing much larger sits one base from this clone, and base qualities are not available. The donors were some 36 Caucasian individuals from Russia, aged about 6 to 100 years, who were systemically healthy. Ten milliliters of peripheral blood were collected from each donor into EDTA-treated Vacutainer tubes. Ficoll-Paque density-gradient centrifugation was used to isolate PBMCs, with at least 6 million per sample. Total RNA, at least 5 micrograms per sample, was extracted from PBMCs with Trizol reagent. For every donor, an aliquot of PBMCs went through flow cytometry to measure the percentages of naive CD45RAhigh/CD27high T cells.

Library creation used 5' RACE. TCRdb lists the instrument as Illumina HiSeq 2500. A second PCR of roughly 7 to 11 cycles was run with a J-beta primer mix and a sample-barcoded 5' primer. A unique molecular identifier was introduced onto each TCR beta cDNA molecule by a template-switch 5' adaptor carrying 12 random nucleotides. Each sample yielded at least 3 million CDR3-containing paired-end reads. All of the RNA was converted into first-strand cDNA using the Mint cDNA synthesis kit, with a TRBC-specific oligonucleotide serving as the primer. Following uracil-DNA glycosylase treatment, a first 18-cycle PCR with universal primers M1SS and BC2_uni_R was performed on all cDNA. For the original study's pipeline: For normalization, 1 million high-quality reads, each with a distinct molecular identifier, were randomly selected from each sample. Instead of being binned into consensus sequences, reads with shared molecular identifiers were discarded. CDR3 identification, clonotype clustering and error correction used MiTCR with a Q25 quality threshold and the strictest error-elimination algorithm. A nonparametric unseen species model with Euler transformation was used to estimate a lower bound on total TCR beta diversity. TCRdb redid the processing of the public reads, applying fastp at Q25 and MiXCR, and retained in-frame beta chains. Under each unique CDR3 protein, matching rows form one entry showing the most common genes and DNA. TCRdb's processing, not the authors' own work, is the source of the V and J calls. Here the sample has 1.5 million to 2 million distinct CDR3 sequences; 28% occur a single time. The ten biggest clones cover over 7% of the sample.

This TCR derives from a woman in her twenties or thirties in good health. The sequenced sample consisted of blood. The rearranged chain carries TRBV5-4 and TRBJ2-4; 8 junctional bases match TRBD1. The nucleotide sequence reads TGTGCCAGCAGCGCCCCGGGTCAGGGGGCCGGCAAAAACATTCAGTACTTC. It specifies CASSAPGQGAGKNIQYF. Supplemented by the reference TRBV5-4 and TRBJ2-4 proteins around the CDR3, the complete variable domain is ETGVTQSPTHLIKTRGQQVTLRCSSQSGHNTVSWYQQALGQGPQFIFQYYREEENGRGNFPPRFSGLQFPNYSSELNVNALELDDSALYLCASSAPGQGAGKNIQYFGAGTRLSVL.